This TCR beta chain was profiled in a study of blood T cells in healthy people across ages. CDR3 length equals 16 residues. For the second PCR, which ran for about 7 to 11 cycles, a sample-barcoded 5' primer and a J-beta primer mix were used. In TCRdb, the 5' RACE reads were re-called with MiXCR into one record per CDR3 protein. The data show roughly 700,000 distinct CDR3 sequences, with around half seen just once and about a third held by the top ten. Comment on this clonotype: Compared with germline, one end of the junction differs, possibly owing to a read error.

V and J are TRBV12-3 or TRBV12-4 and TRBJ2-3; D call uncertain. Material: blood. This receptor was identified in a woman in her sixties in good health. CDR3 DNA: TGTGCCAGCAGTCTCGGCTGCAGAGAGAGAGCAGATATGCAGTATTTT. Translated: CASSLGCRERADMQYF.